This T cell receptor (beta chain) was sequenced during a study of cytotoxic CD8 clonotypes in ibrutinib-treated CLL. Turning to the study itself: After treatment lasting a median roughly 13 months, range 6 to 36, response samples were collected.

Whole-study results and caveats: Once treatment began, public clonotypes, which were uncommon, contracted or stayed stable.

Trimming cost V 6 bases and J 0 bases, with 9 bases left between them. The CDR3 has 15 residues. In germline, CDR1 is MGHDK, CDR2 SYGVNS. The sequencing depth, 1 in 200,000 to 1 in 1 million T cells, was the target. TCRdb's table, derived via immunoSEQ multiplex PCR, lists solely in-frame clones and lacks some. The sample consists of some 80,000 clones, more than 75% of them appearing once. Concerning this clone itself: Its target is not known.

The V call is TRBV25-1, the J call TRBJ2-6; a weak D match, TRBD1 (6 bases). The receptor was isolated from a human donor with chronic lymphocytic leukemia. The sample here was PBMCs, taken after 12 months of ibrutinib treatment. The CDR3 spells CASRDSFSGANVLTF. CDR3 coding DNA: TGTGCCAGCAGGGACAGCTTCTCTGGGGCCAACGTCCTGACTTTC.